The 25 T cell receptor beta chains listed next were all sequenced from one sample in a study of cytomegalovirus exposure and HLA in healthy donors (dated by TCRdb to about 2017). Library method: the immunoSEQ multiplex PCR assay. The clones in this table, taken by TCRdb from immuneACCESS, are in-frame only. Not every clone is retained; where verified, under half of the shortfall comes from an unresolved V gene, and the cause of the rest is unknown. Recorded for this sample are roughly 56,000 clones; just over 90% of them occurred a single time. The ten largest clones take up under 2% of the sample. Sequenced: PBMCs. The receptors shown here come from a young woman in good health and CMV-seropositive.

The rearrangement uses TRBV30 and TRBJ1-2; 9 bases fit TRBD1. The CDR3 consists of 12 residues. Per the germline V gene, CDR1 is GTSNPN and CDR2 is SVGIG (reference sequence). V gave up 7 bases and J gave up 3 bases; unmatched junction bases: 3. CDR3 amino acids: CASDRGDYGYTF. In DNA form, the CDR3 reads TGTGCCTCCGACAGGGGGGACTATGGCTACACCTTC.

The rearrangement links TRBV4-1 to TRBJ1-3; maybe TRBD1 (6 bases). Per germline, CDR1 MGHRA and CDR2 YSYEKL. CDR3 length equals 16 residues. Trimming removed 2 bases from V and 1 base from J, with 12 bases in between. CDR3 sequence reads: CASSQRGGPSGNTIYF. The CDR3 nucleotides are TGCGCCAGCAGCCAAAGAGGGGGACCATCTGGAAACACCATATATTTT.

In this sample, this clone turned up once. The CDR3 DNA reads as TGTGCCAGCAGTGAAAGGAGAAGGAGGGACACTGAAGCTTTCTTT. Translated: CASSERRRRDTEAFF. V and J are TRBV6-1 and TRBJ1-1; the D is unclear. Germline V lookup: CDR1 MNHNS, CDR2 SASEGT. Trimming removed 2 bases at V and 3 bases at J, with 13 bases between. This CDR3 is built from 15 residues.

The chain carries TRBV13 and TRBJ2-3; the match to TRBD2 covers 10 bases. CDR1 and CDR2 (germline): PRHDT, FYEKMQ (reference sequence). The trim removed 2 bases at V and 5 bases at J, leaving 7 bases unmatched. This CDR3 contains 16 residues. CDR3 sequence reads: CASSLKRGGHGDTQYF. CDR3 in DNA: TGTGCCAGCAGCTTAAAGCGGGGGGGCCATGGAGATACGCAGTATTTT.

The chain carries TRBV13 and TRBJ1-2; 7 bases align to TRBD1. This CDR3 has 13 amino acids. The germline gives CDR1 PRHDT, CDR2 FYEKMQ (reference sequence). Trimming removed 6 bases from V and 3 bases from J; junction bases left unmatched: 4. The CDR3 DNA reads TGTGCCAGCAGGAACGGGACAGACTATGGCTACACCTTC. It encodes CASRNGTDYGYTF. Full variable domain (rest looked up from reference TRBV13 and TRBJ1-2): AAGVIQSPRHLIKEKRETATLKCYPIPRHDTVYWYQQGPGQDPQFLISFYEKMQSDKGSIPDRFSAQQFSDYHSELNMSSLELGDSALYFCASRNGTDYGYTFGSGTRLTVV.

The CDR3 loop reads CASSPGSGARGADTQYF. The CDR3 bases are TGTGCCAGCAGCCCAGGATCCGGGGCCAGGGGCGCGGATACGCAGTATTTT. V is TRBV4-2 and J is TRBJ2-3; D perhaps matches TRBD1 (6 bases). V shed 4 bases and J shed 6 bases, with 23 bases lying between them. Germline assignment: CDR1 LGHNA and CDR2 YNFKEQ. The CDR3 is 17 amino acids.

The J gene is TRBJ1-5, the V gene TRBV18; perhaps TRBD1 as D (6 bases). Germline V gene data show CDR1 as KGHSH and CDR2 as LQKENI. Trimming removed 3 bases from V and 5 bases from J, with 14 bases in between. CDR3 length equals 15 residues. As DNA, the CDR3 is TGTGCCAGCTCACCCAATACAGGGAGTTATCAGCCCCAGCATTTT. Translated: CASSPNTGSYQPQHF.

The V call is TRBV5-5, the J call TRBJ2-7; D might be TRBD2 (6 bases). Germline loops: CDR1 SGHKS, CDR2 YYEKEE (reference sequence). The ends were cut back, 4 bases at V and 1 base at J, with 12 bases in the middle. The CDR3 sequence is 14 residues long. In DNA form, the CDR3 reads TGTGCCAGCAGCCCGCCGGAGGGGTCCTACGAGCAGTACTTC. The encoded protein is CASSPPEGSYEQYF.

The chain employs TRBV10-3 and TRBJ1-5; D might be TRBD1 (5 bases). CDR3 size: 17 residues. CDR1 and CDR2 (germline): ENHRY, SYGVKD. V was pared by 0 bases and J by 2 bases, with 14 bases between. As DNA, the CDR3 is TGTGCCATCAGTGAGTCTAAGGGGCAGTGGGGCAATCAGCCCCAGCATTTT. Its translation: CAISESKGQWGNQPQHF.

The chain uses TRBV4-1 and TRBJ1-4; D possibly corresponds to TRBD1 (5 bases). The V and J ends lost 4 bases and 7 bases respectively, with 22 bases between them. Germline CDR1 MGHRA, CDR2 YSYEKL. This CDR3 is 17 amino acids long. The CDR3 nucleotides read TGCGCCAGCAGCCCCGGACCCCTCGGGACTCAATTTGAAAAACTGTTTTTT. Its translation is CASSPGPLGTQFEKLFF.

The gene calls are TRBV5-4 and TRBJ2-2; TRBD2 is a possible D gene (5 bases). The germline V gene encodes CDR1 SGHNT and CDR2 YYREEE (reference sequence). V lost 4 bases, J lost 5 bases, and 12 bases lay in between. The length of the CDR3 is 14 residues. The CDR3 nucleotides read TGTGCCAGCAGCCCGGGTAGGGAGACCGGGGAGCTGTTTTTT. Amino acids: CASSPGRETGELFF.

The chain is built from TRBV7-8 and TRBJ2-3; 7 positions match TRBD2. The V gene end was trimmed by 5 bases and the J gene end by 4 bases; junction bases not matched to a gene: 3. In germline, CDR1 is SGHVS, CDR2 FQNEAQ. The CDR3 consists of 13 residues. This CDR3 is CASSRGGSDTQYF. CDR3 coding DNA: TGTGCCAGCAGCCGCGGGGGTTCAGATACGCAGTATTTT.

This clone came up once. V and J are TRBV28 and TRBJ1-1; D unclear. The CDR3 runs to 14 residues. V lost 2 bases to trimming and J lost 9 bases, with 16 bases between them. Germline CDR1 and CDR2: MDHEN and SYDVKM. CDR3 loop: CASSLDNSRPKAFF. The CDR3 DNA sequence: TGTGCCAGCAGTTTAGACAATTCTCGCCCCAAAGCTTTCTTT.

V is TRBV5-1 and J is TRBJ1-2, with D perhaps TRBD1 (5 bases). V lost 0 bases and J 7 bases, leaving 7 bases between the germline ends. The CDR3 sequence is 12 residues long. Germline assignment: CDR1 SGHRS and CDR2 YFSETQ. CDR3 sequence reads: CASSLDRGGYTF. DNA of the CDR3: TGCGCCAGCAGCTTGGATAGGGGTGGCTACACCTTC.

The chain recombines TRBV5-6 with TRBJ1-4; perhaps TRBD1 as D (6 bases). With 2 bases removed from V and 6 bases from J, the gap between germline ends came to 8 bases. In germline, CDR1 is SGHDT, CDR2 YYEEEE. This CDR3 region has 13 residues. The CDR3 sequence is CASSLQGYEKLFF. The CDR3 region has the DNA TGTGCCAGCAGCTTACAGGGTTATGAAAAACTGTTTTTT.

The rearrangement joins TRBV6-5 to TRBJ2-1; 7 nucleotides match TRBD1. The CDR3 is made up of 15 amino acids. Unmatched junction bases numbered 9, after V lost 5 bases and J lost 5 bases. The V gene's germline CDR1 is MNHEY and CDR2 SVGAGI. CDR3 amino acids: CASSPRGQTHNEQFF. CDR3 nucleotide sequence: TGTGCCAGCAGTCCCAGGGGACAGACCCACAATGAGCAGTTCTTC.

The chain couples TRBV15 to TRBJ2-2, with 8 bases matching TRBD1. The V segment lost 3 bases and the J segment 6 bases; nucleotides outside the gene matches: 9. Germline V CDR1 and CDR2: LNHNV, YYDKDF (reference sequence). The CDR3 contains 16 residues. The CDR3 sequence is CATSSQPRGRAGELFF. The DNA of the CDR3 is TGTGCCACCAGCAGCCAGCCCAGGGGGCGGGCCGGGGAGCTGTTTTTT.

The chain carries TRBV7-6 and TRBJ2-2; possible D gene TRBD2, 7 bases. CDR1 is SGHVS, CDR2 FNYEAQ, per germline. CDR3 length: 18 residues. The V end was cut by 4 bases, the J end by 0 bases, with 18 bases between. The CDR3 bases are TGTGCCAGCAGCTACCAATTGCGGGGGCCTTCGAACACCGGGGAGCTGTTTTTT. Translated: CASSYQLRGPSNTGELFF. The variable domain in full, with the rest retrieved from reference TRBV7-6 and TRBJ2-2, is GAGVSQSPRYKVTKRGQDVALRCDPISGHVSLYWYRQALGQGPEFLTYFNYEAQQDKSGLPNDRFSAERPEGSISTLTIQRTEQRDSAMYRCASSYQLRGPSNTGELFFGEGSRLTVL.

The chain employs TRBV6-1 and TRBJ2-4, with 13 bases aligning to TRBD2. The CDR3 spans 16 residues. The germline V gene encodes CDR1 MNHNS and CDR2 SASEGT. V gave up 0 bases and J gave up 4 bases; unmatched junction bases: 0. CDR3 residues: CASSEATSGGKNIQYF. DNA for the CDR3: TGTGCCAGCAGTGAAGCGACTAGCGGGGGGAAAAACATTCAGTACTTC.

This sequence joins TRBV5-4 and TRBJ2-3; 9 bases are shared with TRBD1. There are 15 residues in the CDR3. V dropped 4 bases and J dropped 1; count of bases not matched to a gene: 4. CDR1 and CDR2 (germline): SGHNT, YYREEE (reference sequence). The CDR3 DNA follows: TGTGCCAGCAGCCCTCGGGACAGGGGCACAGATACGCAGTATTTT. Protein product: CASSPRDRGTDTQYF.

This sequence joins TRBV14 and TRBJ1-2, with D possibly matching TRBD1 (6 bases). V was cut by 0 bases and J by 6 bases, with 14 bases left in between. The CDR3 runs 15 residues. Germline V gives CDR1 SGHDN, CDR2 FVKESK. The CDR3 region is CASSQELRTEDGYTF. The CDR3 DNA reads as TGTGCCAGCAGCCAAGAATTGCGGACAGAGGATGGCTACACCTTC.

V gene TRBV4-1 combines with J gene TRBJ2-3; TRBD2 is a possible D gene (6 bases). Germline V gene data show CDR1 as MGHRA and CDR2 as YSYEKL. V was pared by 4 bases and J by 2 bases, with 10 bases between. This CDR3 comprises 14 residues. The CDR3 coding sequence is TGCGCCAGCAGCCTCGGCGGGGTCACAGATACGCAGTATTTT. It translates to CASSLGGVTDTQYF.

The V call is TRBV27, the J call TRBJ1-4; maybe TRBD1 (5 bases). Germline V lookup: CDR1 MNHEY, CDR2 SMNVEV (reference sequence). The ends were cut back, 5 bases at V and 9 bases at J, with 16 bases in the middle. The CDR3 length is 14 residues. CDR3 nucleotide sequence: TGTGCCAGCAGTGCGTCAGGGAGGGGAAAAAAACTGTTTTTT. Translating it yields CASSASGRGKKLFF.

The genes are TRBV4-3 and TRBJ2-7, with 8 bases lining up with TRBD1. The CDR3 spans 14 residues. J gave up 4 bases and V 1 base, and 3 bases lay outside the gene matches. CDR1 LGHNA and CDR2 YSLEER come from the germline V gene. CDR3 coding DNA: TGCGCCAGCAGCCAAGGAAGGACAGGGTACGAGCAGTACTTC. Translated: CASSQGRTGYEQYF.

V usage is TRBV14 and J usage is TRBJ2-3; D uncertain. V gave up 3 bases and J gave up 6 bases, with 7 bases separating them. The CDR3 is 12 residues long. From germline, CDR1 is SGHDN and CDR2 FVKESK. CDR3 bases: TGTGCCAGCAGCCAGGAGAGGGATACGCAGTATTTT. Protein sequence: CASSQERDTQYF.